This TCR beta chain was observed in a study of radiotherapy plus CTLA-4 blockade in lung cancer. Looking at the study overall: There were objective responses in 18% of patients, and 31% had disease control.

Only one count was recorded for this clone. What it binds is unknown. Libraries were prepared by immunoSEQ multiplex PCR; TCRdb keeps only in-frame clonotypes and omits some of them. The sample lists 75,000 to 95,000 clones; around 80% were seen once. Findings of the study overall: TCR clones from tumors expanded in blood after radiotherapy plus ipilimumab.

Source: peripheral blood, taken from a patient treated with radiotherapy plus ipilimumab. The receptor's source is a human donor with non-small cell lung cancer that progressed on radiotherapy plus ipilimumab.

This chain's CDR3 is CASSVGQGYQPQHF. CDR3 DNA sequence: TGTGCCAGCAGCGTAGGACAGGGATATCAGCCCCAGCATTTT. The chain employs TRBV9 and TRBJ1-5, with 7 bases matching TRBD1. CDR3 size: 14 residues. Germline V gene sequence: CDR1 SGDLS, CDR2 YYNGEE. J lost 5 bases, V lost 0 bases, and 2 bases had no gene match.